The rows below give T cell receptor beta chains drawn from one sample of a study of CD8 T cells in Susac syndrome. TCRdb reprocessed the immunoSEQ multiplex PCR reads via MiXCR and lists one record per CDR3 protein. The sample consists of around 170,000 distinct CDR3 sequences, more than 85% of them appearing once. Sequencing input: CD8+ T cells from PBMCs. These receptors were obtained from a human donor with Susac syndrome. The CDR3 runs from the conserved cysteine through the conserved F or W. D genes are given only for firm matches. Clone size is shown for a subset of rows, as once, few, many or a class of expanded clone.

j_gene: TRBJ2-1
v_gene: TRBV3-1
d_gene: -
abundance: -
CDR3nt: TGTGCCAGCAGCCAAGCTGTGGGGAGTCAGAATGAGCAGTTCTTC
CDR3aa: CASSQAVGSQNEQFF

j_gene: TRBJ2-5
v_gene: TRBV28
d_gene: -
abundance: -
CDR3nt: TGTGCCAGCTCGCCCCGTTTAAGTAGTAGCTTCCAAGAGACCCAGTACTTC
CDR3aa: CASSPRLSSSFQETQYF

j_gene: TRBJ2-1
v_gene: TRBV12-3/TRBV12-4
d_gene: -
abundance: -
CDR3nt: TGTGCCAGCAGTGTAGGGGTCGGCTACAATGAGCAGTTCTTC
CDR3aa: CASSVGVGYNEQFF

j_gene: TRBJ2-1
v_gene: TRBV24-1
d_gene: TRBD1
abundance: -
CDR3nt: TGTGCCACCAGCAAAACAGGGGGCGTCTACAATGAGCAGTTCTTC
CDR3aa: CATSKTGGVYNEQFF

j_gene: TRBJ2-1
v_gene: TRBV24-1
d_gene: -
abundance: -
CDR3nt: TGTGCCACCAGCGCACCCGGGACAGAGCAGTTCTTC
CDR3aa: CATSAPGTEQFF

j_gene: TRBJ2-7
v_gene: TRBV6-5
d_gene: TRBD2
abundance: -
CDR3nt: TGTGCCAGCAGTTACGAACAACCGGGACTAGCGGGCGAGCAGTACTTC
CDR3aa: CASSYEQPGLAGEQYF

j_gene: TRBJ1-1
v_gene: TRBV4-1
d_gene: -
abundance: -
CDR3nt: TGCGCCAGCAGCCAAGTTCGAAGTTTCGGAACTGAAGCTTTCTTT
CDR3aa: CASSQVRSFGTEAFF

j_gene: TRBJ2-2
v_gene: TRBV18
d_gene: -
abundance: -
CDR3nt: TGTGCCAGCTCACCGGGTTCTCCGGACACCGGGGAGCTGTTTTTT
CDR3aa: CASSPGSPDTGELFF

j_gene: TRBJ2-1
v_gene: TRBV15
d_gene: -
abundance: -
CDR3nt: TGTGCCACCAGCAGGAGTGGAGACAATGAGCAGTTCTTC
CDR3aa: CATSRSGDNEQFF

j_gene: TRBJ2-2
v_gene: TRBV18
d_gene: -
abundance: -
CDR3nt: TGTGCCAGCTCAGACGGAAACACCGGGGAGCTGTTTTTT
CDR3aa: CASSDGNTGELFF

j_gene: TRBJ2-7
v_gene: TRBV3-1
d_gene: -
abundance: few
CDR3nt: TGTGCCAGCAGCCAAGATAGGGACGAGCAGTACTTC
CDR3aa: CASSQDRDEQYF

j_gene: TRBJ1-1
v_gene: TRBV23-1
d_gene: -
abundance: once
CDR3nt: TGCGCCAGCAGTCAATCGAAATCCGGGCTTGAAGCTTTCTTT
CDR3aa: CASSQSKSGLEAFF

j_gene: TRBJ2-3
v_gene: TRBV3-1
d_gene: -
abundance: -
CDR3nt: TGTGCCAGCAGGGAAGGACACACAGATACGCAGTATTTT
CDR3aa: CASREGHTDTQYF

j_gene: TRBJ2-7
v_gene: TRBV27
d_gene: -
abundance: -
CDR3nt: TGTGCCAGCAGCCCAGCTATCAACTCCTACGAGCAGTACTTC
CDR3aa: CASSPAINSYEQYF

j_gene: TRBJ2-1
v_gene: TRBV7-9
d_gene: -
abundance: once
CDR3nt: TGTACCAGCATCCCGACAGGCGAGTACAATGAGCAGTTCTTC
CDR3aa: CTSIPTGEYNEQFF

j_gene: TRBJ1-4
v_gene: TRBV12-3/TRBV12-4
d_gene: -
abundance: -
CDR3nt: TGTGCCAGCAGTTCACCGGGAACTGAAAAACTGTTTTTT
CDR3aa: CASSSPGTEKLFF

j_gene: TRBJ2-5
v_gene: TRBV10-2
d_gene: -
abundance: -
CDR3nt: TGCGCCAGCAGTGAGAGGTGGGCTCGACAAGAGACCCAGTACTTC
CDR3aa: CASSERWARQETQYF

j_gene: TRBJ1-3
v_gene: TRBV3-1
d_gene: -
abundance: once
CDR3nt: TGTGCCAGCAGCCAAGATCGTAGGAACACCATATATTTT
CDR3aa: CASSQDRRNTIYF

j_gene: TRBJ2-7
v_gene: TRBV20-1
d_gene: -
abundance: -
CDR3nt: TGCAGTGCTAGATCGTCAAGCGCGAGTTCCTACGAGCAGTACTTC
CDR3aa: CSARSSSASSYEQYF

j_gene: TRBJ1-3
v_gene: TRBV3-1
d_gene: -
abundance: -
CDR3nt: TGTGCCAGCAGCCAAGCCCAGGCACAGGGACCCTCTGGAAACACCATATATTTT
CDR3aa: CASSQAQAQGPSGNTIYF

j_gene: TRBJ1-1
v_gene: TRBV20-1
d_gene: TRBD1
abundance: -
CDR3nt: TGCAGTGCTAGCTTTACAGGGGACACTGAAGCTTTCTTT
CDR3aa: CSASFTGDTEAFF

j_gene: TRBJ2-2
v_gene: TRBV7-2
d_gene: TRBD2
abundance: -
CDR3nt: TGTGCCAGCAGCCCGGGGGGGGATAGCACCGGGGAGCTGTTTTTT
CDR3aa: CASSPGGDSTGELFF

j_gene: TRBJ1-5
v_gene: TRBV28
d_gene: -
abundance: -
CDR3nt: TGTGCCAGCAGTTTAGGCGGCCTCAATAACAATCAGCCCCAGCATTTT
CDR3aa: CASSLGGLNNNQPQHF

j_gene: TRBJ2-5
v_gene: TRBV5-6
d_gene: -
abundance: -
CDR3nt: TGTGCCAGCAGCTTGACGGCGGCTGGGGGGGAGACCCAGTACTTC
CDR3aa: CASSLTAAGGETQYF

j_gene: TRBJ1-1
v_gene: TRBV7-2
d_gene: TRBD1
abundance: once
CDR3nt: TGTGCCAGCAGCCTAGCGACAGGGTTAGGGACTGAAGCTTTCTTT
CDR3aa: CASSLATGLGTEAFF

j_gene: TRBJ2-1
v_gene: TRBV12-3/TRBV12-4
d_gene: -
abundance: -
CDR3nt: TGTGCCAGCATTGGGGGCGACTACAATGAGCAGTTCTTC
CDR3aa: CASIGGDYNEQFF